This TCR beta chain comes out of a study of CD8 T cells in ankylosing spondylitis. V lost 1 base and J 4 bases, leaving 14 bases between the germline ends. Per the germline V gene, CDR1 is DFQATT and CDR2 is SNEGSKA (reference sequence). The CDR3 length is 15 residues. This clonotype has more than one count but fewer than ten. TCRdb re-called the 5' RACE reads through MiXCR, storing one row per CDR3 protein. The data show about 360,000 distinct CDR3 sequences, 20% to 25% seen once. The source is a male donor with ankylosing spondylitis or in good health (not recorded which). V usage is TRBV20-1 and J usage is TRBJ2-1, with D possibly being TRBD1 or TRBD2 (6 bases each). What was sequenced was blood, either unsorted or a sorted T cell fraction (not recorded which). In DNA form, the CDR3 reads TGCAGTGCTAGAGGGGGCCGGGGGCCTTACAATGAGCAGTTCTTC. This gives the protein CSARGGRGPYNEQFF.